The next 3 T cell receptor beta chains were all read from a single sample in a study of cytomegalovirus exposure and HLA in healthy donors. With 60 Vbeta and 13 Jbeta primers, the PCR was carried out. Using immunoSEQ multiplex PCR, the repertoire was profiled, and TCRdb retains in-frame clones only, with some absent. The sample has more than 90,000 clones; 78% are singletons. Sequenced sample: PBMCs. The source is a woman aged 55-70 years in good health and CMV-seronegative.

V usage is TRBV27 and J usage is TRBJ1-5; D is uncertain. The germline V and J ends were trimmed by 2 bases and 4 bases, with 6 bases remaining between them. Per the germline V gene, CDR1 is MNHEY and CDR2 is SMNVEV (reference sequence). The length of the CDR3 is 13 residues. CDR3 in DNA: TGTGCCAGCAGTTTAGCGGGGAATCAGCCCCAGCATTTT. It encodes CASSLAGNQPQHF.

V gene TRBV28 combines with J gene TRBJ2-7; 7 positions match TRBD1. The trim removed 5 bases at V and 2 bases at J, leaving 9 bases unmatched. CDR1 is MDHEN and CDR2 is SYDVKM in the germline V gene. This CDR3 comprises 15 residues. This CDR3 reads CASSQPGTVPYEQYF. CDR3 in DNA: TGTGCCAGCAGTCAACCCGGGACAGTCCCCTACGAGCAGTACTTC.

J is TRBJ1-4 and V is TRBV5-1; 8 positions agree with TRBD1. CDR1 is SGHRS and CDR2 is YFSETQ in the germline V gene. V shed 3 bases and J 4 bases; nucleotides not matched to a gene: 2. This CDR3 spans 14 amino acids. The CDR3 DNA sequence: TGCGCCAGCAGCTATGACAGGGGTAATGAAAAACTGTTTTTT. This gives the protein CASSYDRGNEKLFF.